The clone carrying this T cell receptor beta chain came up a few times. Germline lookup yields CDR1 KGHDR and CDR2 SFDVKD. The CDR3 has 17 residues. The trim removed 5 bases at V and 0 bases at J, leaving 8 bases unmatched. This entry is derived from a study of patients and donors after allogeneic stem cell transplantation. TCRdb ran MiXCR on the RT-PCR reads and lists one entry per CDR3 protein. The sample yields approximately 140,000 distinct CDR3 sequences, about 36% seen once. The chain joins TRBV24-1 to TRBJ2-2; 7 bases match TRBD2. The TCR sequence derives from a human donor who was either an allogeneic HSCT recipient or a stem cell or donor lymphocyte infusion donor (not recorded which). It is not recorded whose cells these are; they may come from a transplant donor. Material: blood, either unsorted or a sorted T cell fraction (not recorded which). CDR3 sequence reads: CATSAPLAGANTGELFF. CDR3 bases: TGTGCCACCAGTGCCCCCTTGGCGGGAGCGAACACCGGGGAGCTGTTTTTT.